This T cell receptor beta chain was profiled in a study of blood T cells in healthy people across ages. Study-level results: The unknown donor CMV status may have confounded expanded clonotype changes.

In the case of this clonotype: Its target is unknown. This may arise from a read error, as a much more abundant clone is one base away.

From germline, CDR1 is SSHAT and CDR2 FNYEAQ (reference sequence). The CDR3 covers 18 residues. PCR was performed a second time for about 6 to 11 cycles using a sample-barcoded 5' primer and a J-beta primer mix. Every cDNA molecule carried a tag from a template-switch adaptor bearing 12 random nucleotides. Sequencing recovered at least 2.5 million CDR3-containing paired-end reads from each sample. TCRdb re-analysed the 5' RACE reads in MiXCR, keeping a single row per CDR3 protein. The sample yields 550,000 to 750,000 distinct CDR3 sequences, 21% seen once. The chain couples TRBV7-7 to TRBJ2-5; 8 bases line up with TRBD2. Sample: blood. This clonotype was sampled from a man aged 70 or older in good health. CDR3 DNA: TGTGCTAGCAGCTTATTGAGGACTGGCGGGAGGAGTGTGGAGACCCAGTACTTC. It encodes CASSLLRTGGRSVETQYF.